Listed here are 31 T cell receptor beta chains from one sample, sequenced in a study of blood T cell repertoires in COVID-19. Here immunoSEQ multiplex PCR was the method, and the copy in TCRdb shows in-frame clones only, minus some. The table includes approximately 150,000 clones, around 87% detected once. Sequencing used peripheral blood. The receptors here all came from a woman aged 55-69 years with active or convalescent COVID-19.

The chain is built from TRBV6-5 and TRBJ2-2, with D unresolved. Trimming cost V 2 bases and J 6 bases, with 13 bases left between them. CDR3 length: 15 residues. Germline V lookup: CDR1 MNHEY, CDR2 SVGAGI. The CDR3 is CASSYNSPFAGELFF. In DNA form, the CDR3 reads TGTGCCAGCAGTTACAACAGTCCATTCGCCGGGGAGCTGTTTTTT.

The table lists this clone with a count of one. This chain links TRBV3-1 (or the pseudogene TRBV3-2) with TRBJ1-5; a weak D match, TRBD1 (6 bases). This CDR3 region has 14 residues. The germline V gene encodes CDR1 LGHDT and CDR2 YNNKEL (reference sequence). V lost 2 bases to trimming and J lost 6 bases, with 11 bases between them. The CDR3 here is CASSQLTGGQPQHF. The CDR3 DNA is TGTGCCAGCAGCCAATTGACAGGTGGTCAGCCCCAGCATTTT.

The rearrangement joins TRBV12-3 or TRBV12-4 to TRBJ1-2; D not certain. The CDR3 totals 12 residues. Trimming took off 6 bases at V and 0 bases at J, with 5 bases between the two ends. The CDR3 is CASSYSNYGYTF. CDR3 coding DNA: TGTGCCAGCAGCTATTCTAACTATGGCTACACCTTC.

This clone appeared once. The chain links TRBV19 to TRBJ2-5; D is possibly TRBD2 (5 bases). Deletions cut 4 bases from V and 7 bases from J, with 10 bases between. Per germline, CDR1 LNHDA and CDR2 SQIVND (reference sequence). The CDR3 length is 12 residues. The CDR3 coding sequence is TGTGCCAGTAGTACGGGGTGGGGGACCCAGTACTTC. It encodes CASSTGWGTQYF.

This clone has a single count. The rearrangement uses TRBV5-1 and TRBJ1-6; TRBD1 is a possible D gene (6 bases). From germline, CDR1 is SGHRS and CDR2 YFSETQ. V lost 4 bases to trimming and J lost 5 bases, with 10 bases between them. The CDR3 has 14 amino acids. The CDR3 sequence: CASSHDRHNSPLHF. The CDR3 DNA follows: TGCGCCAGCAGCCACGACAGGCATAATTCACCCCTCCACTTT.

The genes are TRBV7-9 and TRBJ1-1, with a tentative D call TRBD1 (6 bases). CDR3 size: 13 residues. Germline V gene sequence: CDR1 SEHNR, CDR2 FQNEAQ (reference sequence). Trimming shortened V by 10 bases and J by 3 bases, and 15 bases separated the two germline ends. CDR3 nucleotides: TGTGCCACCATTGAGACAGGCTACACTGAAGCTTTCTTT. Protein product: CATIETGYTEAFF.

The V and J genes are TRBV19 and TRBJ1-2; 7 bases are a match to TRBD1. V was clipped by 8 bases and J by 7 bases; unmatched bases: 13. The germline CDR1 and CDR2 sequences are LNHDA and SQIVND (reference sequence). The CDR3 is made up of 14 amino acids. In DNA, the CDR3 is TGTGCCAGTCACCCACCGAGGGACAGTGGTGGCTACACCTTC. Its translation: CASHPPRDSGGYTF.

This chain connects TRBV19 to TRBJ1-2; weak D call: TRBD1 (5 bases). The CDR3 covers 14 residues. Trimming removed 1 base from V and 1 base from J, with 7 bases in between. CDR1 is LNHDA, CDR2 SQIVND, per germline (reference sequence). For the CDR3, the DNA is TGTGCCAGTAGTATAGCCGGACATAACTATGGCTACACCTTC. As protein: CASSIAGHNYGYTF.

The V and J genes are TRBV9 and TRBJ2-3, with unresolved D. The CDR3 totals 14 residues. The V end lost 3 bases, the J end lost 4 bases, and 12 bases lay between the germline ends. The germline gives CDR1 SGDLS, CDR2 YYNGEE. The CDR3 is CASSAKFYADTQYF. CDR3 sequence (DNA): TGTGCCAGCAGCGCTAAGTTTTACGCAGATACGCAGTATTTT.

This sequence joins TRBV2 and TRBJ1-6; TRBD1 is a possible D gene (5 bases). The CDR3 consists of 16 residues. The germline V gene encodes CDR1 SNHLY and CDR2 FYNNEI. Trimming cost V 8 bases and J 3 bases, with 17 bases left between them. CDR3 coding DNA: TGTGCCAGCTCAGGGCCGGATCCTAACTATAATTCACCCCTCCACTTT. It is translated as CASSGPDPNYNSPLHF.

The J gene is TRBJ2-1, the V gene TRBV7-2, with 9 bases lining up with TRBD2. Germline V CDR1 and CDR2: SGHTA, FQGNSA. The CDR3 has 15 amino acids. The V segment lost 3 bases and the J segment 2 bases; nucleotides outside the gene matches: 2. The CDR3 nucleotides read TGTGCCAGCAGCTTGGCGGGGGGGGCCTACAATGAGCAGTTCTTC. It translates to CASSLAGGAYNEQFF.

The rearrangement uses TRBV7-2 and TRBJ1-5; the match to TRBD1 covers 9 bases. From germline, CDR1 is SGHTA and CDR2 FQGNSA. V was clipped by 4 bases and J by 2 bases; unmatched bases: 3. The CDR3 covers 15 residues. In DNA, the CDR3 is TGTGCCAGCAGCTCACAGGGGGCGGGCAATCAGCCCCAGCATTTT. It translates to CASSSQGAGNQPQHF. The variable domain in full, completed from reference TRBV7-2 and TRBJ1-5, reads GAGVSQSPSNKVTEKGKDVELRCDPISGHTALYWYRQSLGQGLEFLIYFQGNSAPDKSGLPSDRFSAERTGGSVSTLTIQRTQQEDSAVYLCASSSQGAGNQPQHFGDGTRLSIL.

The gene calls are TRBV21-1 and TRBJ1-6. TRBV21-1 is listed as a pseudogene. The CDR3 extends over 16 amino acids. The CDR3 DNA sequence: TGTGCCAGCAGCACCTCGTCGGGGGATTATAATTCACCCCTCCACTTT. It yields the protein CASSTSSGDYNSPLHF.

The chain employs TRBV6-2 or TRBV6-3 and TRBJ1-1; 7 positions match TRBD1. Germline assignment: CDR1 MNHEY and CDR2 SVGEGT. This CDR3 has 12 residues. V was clipped by 2 bases and J by 8 bases; unmatched bases: 2. For the CDR3, the DNA is TGTGCCAGCAGTTACAAGACAGGGGAAGCTTTCTTT. Amino acid sequence: CASSYKTGEAFF.

This clone showed up just once. The V gene is TRBV12-3 or TRBV12-4, the J gene TRBJ1-2, with TRBD1 matching 7 bases. The CDR3 contains 12 residues. Trimming removed 5 bases from V and 3 bases from J; junction bases left unmatched: 0. The CDR3 bases are TGTGCCAGCAGTGGACAGGACTATGGCTACACCTTC. Translation: CASSGQDYGYTF.

J is TRBJ1-6 and V is TRBV9; TRBD1 aligns across 10 bases. The CDR3 is 14 residues long. J lost 7 bases, V lost 2 bases, and 0 bases had no gene match. Germline CDR1 SGDLS, CDR2 YYNGEE. Here the CDR3 DNA reads TGTGCCAGCAGCGTGGACAGGGGGAATTCACCCCTCCACTTT. Amino acid sequence: CASSVDRGNSPLHF.

The chain recombines TRBV24-1 with TRBJ1-1; no clear D gene. CDR3 length: 11 amino acids. The V gene's germline CDR1 is KGHDR and CDR2 SFDVKD. Trimming took off 4 bases at V and 8 bases at J, with 7 bases between the two ends. The CDR3 protein is CATSETREAFF. CDR3 sequence (DNA): TGTGCCACCAGTGAGACAAGGGAAGCTTTCTTT.

The gene calls are TRBV9 and TRBJ1-5; 8 nucleotides match TRBD1. CDR1 is SGDLS, CDR2 YYNGEE, per germline. With V trimmed by 4 bases and J by 2 bases, 2 bases remained unmatched. This CDR3 region has 14 residues. The DNA of the CDR3 is TGTGCCAGCAGCCAGGGGGCGGGCAATCAGCCCCAGCATTTT. Amino acids: CASSQGAGNQPQHF.

The chain has TRBV5-1 and TRBJ2-6, with unresolved D. CDR1 is SGHRS, CDR2 YFSETQ, per germline. The CDR3 is made up of 18 amino acids. V was shortened by 0 bases and J by 0 bases, with 13 bases between the two germline ends. CDR3 DNA: TGCGCCAGCAGCTTGGGGCCGGCCACTACCTCTGGGGCCAACGTCCTGACTTTC. Translation: CASSLGPATTSGANVLTF.

This rearrangement joins TRBV28 to TRBJ2-5; TRBD1 is a possible D gene (6 bases). V was pared by 4 bases and J by 2 bases, with 11 bases between. Germline-derived CDR1 and CDR2 are MDHEN and SYDVKM. The CDR3 contains 14 residues. The CDR3 nucleotides are TGTGCCAGCAGTTCCGAGGACAGTCAAGAGACCCAGTACTTC. Translating it yields CASSSEDSQETQYF.

V gene TRBV7-2 combines with J gene TRBJ1-1; D remains unclear. Trimming left V 7 bases short and J 0 bases short, with 6 bases between. This CDR3 region has 12 residues. Germline CDR1 is SGHTA and CDR2 is FQGNSA. CDR3 DNA sequence: TGTGCCAGCACGCGCATGAACACTGAAGCTTTCTTT. This encodes CASTRMNTEAFF.

This chain links TRBV21-1 with TRBJ1-2. TRBV21-1 is deemed a pseudogene. The CDR3 runs to 16 residues. CDR3 region: CASSPRGGRANYGYTF. CDR3 coding DNA: TGTGCCAGCAGCCCCCGGGGGGGCCGAGCTAACTATGGCTACACCTTC.

The chain couples TRBV10-3 to TRBJ1-2, with TRBD1 identical over 7 bases. Germline lookup yields CDR1 ENHRY and CDR2 SYGVKD. J lost 8 bases, V lost 7 bases, and 16 bases had no gene match. The CDR3 runs to 15 residues. The CDR3 sequence: CAIKAGQEIGLGYTF. The DNA for the CDR3 is TGTGCCATCAAAGCCGGACAGGAGATTGGGTTAGGCTACACCTTC.

The chain is built from TRBV3-1 (or the pseudogene TRBV3-2) and TRBJ1-5; unclear D gene. Germline CDR1 reads LGHDT; CDR2 reads YNNKEL (reference sequence). Trimming left V 4 bases short and J 6 bases short, with 16 bases between. The CDR3 length is 15 residues. CDR3 in amino acids: CASSRGTGGGQPQHF. DNA for the CDR3: TGTGCCAGCAGCCGCGGTACGGGAGGAGGTCAGCCCCAGCATTTT.

The rearrangement links TRBV12-3 or TRBV12-4 to TRBJ1-2; the match to TRBD1 covers 8 bases. The J segment lost 5 bases and the V segment lost 6 bases, leaving 5 bases of the junction unmatched. The length of the CDR3 is 13 residues. CDR3 in amino acids: CASSGTGVYGYTF. CDR3 bases: TGTGCCAGCAGCGGGACAGGAGTATATGGCTACACCTTC.

This chain uses TRBV5-4 with TRBJ1-2; 10 positions agree with TRBD1. CDR1 is SGHNT and CDR2 is YYREEE in the germline V gene (reference sequence). The CDR3 totals 14 residues. The junction had 7 bases not matched to a gene; V was cut back by 4 bases and J by 7 bases. The CDR3 sequence: CASSPRTGGSGYTF. CDR3 in DNA: TGTGCCAGCAGCCCCAGGACAGGGGGTTCTGGCTACACCTTC.

V is TRBV6-5 and J is TRBJ2-1, with TRBD2 identical over 12 bases. The CDR3 runs to 15 residues. Trimming at V came to 5 bases and at J to 9 bases, leaving 8 bases not matched to a gene. Germline lookup yields CDR1 MNHEY and CDR2 SVGAGI. In DNA form, the CDR3 reads TGTGCCAGCAGTCCAGAGACTAGCGGGGGAGGTGAGCAGTTCTTC. Its translation: CASSPETSGGGEQFF.

The chain combines TRBV12-3 or TRBV12-4 with TRBJ2-1; TRBD1 aligns across 8 bases. This CDR3 comprises 13 residues. J lost 7 bases, V lost 4 bases, and 3 bases had no gene match. In nucleotides, the CDR3 is TGTGCCAGCAGTTGGAACAGGGGGAATGAGCAGTTCTTC. Translating it yields CASSWNRGNEQFF.

This clone was counted a few times. CDR3 coding DNA: TGCAGCGTGGACCCAGGGGGCTGGGGCACTGAAGCTTTCTTT. The encoded protein is CSVDPGGWGTEAFF. The V call is TRBV29-1, the J call TRBJ1-1, with TRBD1 matching 8 bases. The CDR3 covers 14 residues. The germline V gene has CDR1 SQVTM and CDR2 ANQGSEA. The J segment lost 4 bases and the V segment lost 6 bases, leaving 10 bases of the junction unmatched.

This rearrangement joins TRBV2 to TRBJ1-1, with 7 bases that match TRBD1. The germline V gene has CDR1 SNHLY and CDR2 FYNNEI. The CDR3 totals 17 residues. V lost 3 bases, J lost 0 bases, and 10 bases stayed unmatched. Here the CDR3 reads CASSDQGGSGMNTEAFF. In nucleotides, the CDR3 is TGTGCCAGCAGTGACCAAGGGGGCTCCGGCATGAACACTGAAGCTTTCTTT.

The chain carries TRBV9 and TRBJ2-3; 7 bases match TRBD1. Germline trimming cut 1 base from V and 9 bases from J; bases unmatched to any gene: 5. Germline values: CDR1 SGDLS, CDR2 YYNGEE. The CDR3 contains 13 residues. The CDR3 reads CASSVKTGPTQYF. The CDR3 DNA sequence: TGTGCCAGCAGCGTAAAGACAGGGCCCACGCAGTATTTT.